Detailed here is one TCR beta chain. Its antigen is unknown. There are no base qualities to consult, and no much larger clone falls within one base. From the germline V gene, CDR1 is SGHRS and CDR2 is YFSETQ. The cysteine opens and the phenylalanine closes a CDR3 of 16 amino acids. Only the CDR3 DNA stays, 48 bases, in frame from base 1. Between the V and J ends, shortened by 1 base and 3 bases respectively, the junction contains 14 bases. The entry originates in a study of shared clonotypes between healthy human individuals (TCRdb year 2020). Background on the whole study: The cohort included three men and a couple of women between 18 and 49 years of age. For each donor, three plates each were used for CD4 naive and CD4 memory, two plates were used for CD8 naive, and one plate was used for CD8 memory. To estimate repertoire size and how much clonotype sharing occurs between individuals, the study deeply sequenced the blood TCR repertoires of 4 to 6 healthy adults. To increase sequencing depth and limit assay-specific biases, different laboratories used diverse techniques to prepare libraries and sequence TCR repertoires. Each donor's leukapheresis produced roughly between roughly 0.85 and 10 billion PBMCs. Overall results and qualifications from the work: Pairwise subsampling led to the expectation that sequencing depth would affect the degree of clonotype sharing among donors. Across a handful of donors, approximately 4.6% of naive CD4, approximately 4% of naive CD8, around 2.1% of memory CD4, and roughly 0.41% of memory CD8 clonotypes were shared. Compared with non-shared clonotypes, clonotypes shared by all four sorted-subset donors had higher generation probabilities. Only blood was sampled, and tissue TCR repertoires likely differ from those in blood. Incomplete sequencing was indicated by rarefaction of sorted-subset datasets, despite the large sequencing depth. The genetic and exposure-history diversity represented was limited by the small number of donors. Naive subsets generally had larger estimated clonotype richness than memory subsets.

Using the deep immunoSEQ assay, TCR CDR3 regions were amplified from genomic DNA by multiplex PCR. Genomic DNA extracted from each cell subset was distributed evenly over all wells of several immunoSEQ 96-well plates, and each plate served as one replicate. For sorted subsets, each replicate PCR was loaded with about 200 ng genomic DNA, equivalent to 30,000 or so T cell genomes. The purified libraries were quantified using a Qubit 3.0 fluorometer, sized with a Bioanalyzer 2100, and then quantified again using the KAPA Library Quantification kit. Every immunoSEQ 96-well plate was sequenced on a separate single-read 150-cycle Illumina NextSeq 550 flow cell. From the authors' description of their analysis: The immunoSEQ output contained only junctional sequences without quality scores, so filtering could not match that applied to full-length reads. Sequences were annotated with PyIR, a Python wrapper for IgBLAST v1.9, and V/J genes and CDR3 were assigned using IMGT germline references. Reads were filtered out if the reads had weak V/J assignments (E-value above 1e-6), no CDR3, stop codons, out-of-frame junctions, or ambiguous translated residues. V3J clonotypes were defined as sequences sharing the same inferred V gene, J gene, and CDR3 amino acid sequence. Percentage overlap between repertoires was calculated by dividing the number of shared unique clonotypes by the size of the smaller repertoire. RTK rarefaction, the Chao1 estimator, and Recon v2.1 estimates of unobserved clonotypes were used to assess repertoire richness. Generation probabilities for all TCRbeta clonotypes obtained by the gDNA method from four donors were computed using OLGA. This immuneACCESS table, as held by TCRdb, lists in-frame sequences with V and J called but not all clones. Of the missing ones, under half trace to an unresolved V gene in checked studies; the others have no known cause. V, J and clone size were drawn from that table, and D and trimming were deduced from the DNA. Recorded for this sample are approximately 500,000 clones; 95% to 97% of them occurred a single time. The ten most abundant clones make up about 0.064% of the sample.

Donors were healthy HIV-negative adults with no recently reported acute infections or vaccinations. All donors were Caucasian adults living in Nashville, Tennessee, USA. CD4+ T cells were enriched through magnetic negative selection, after which naive cells were positively selected on CD45RA and the remaining negative fraction served as the memory subset. Blood was obtained by leukapheresis, after which PBMCs were separated by Ficoll-Histopaque density gradient centrifugation and cryopreserved in liquid nitrogen vapor phase. Purity and quantity of every magnetically sorted T cell population were checked by analytical flow cytometry. Genomic DNA was isolated from each sorted fraction and quantified by UV absorbance on a Nanodrop 2000c.

The rearranged segments are TRBV5-1 and TRBJ2-1; the D gene may be TRBD1 or TRBD2, since each aligns over 5 bases. Sequencing was done on a sample of naive CD4+ T cells sorted from blood. The cell subset or site label for this specimen denotes: CD45RA+ positively selected. The receptor comes from a woman younger than 45 in good health. The CDR3 region has the sequence CASSLFRDPLYNEQFF. The nucleotides are TGCGCCAGCAGCTTGTTCCGGGACCCCCTCTACAATGAGCAGTTCTTC.